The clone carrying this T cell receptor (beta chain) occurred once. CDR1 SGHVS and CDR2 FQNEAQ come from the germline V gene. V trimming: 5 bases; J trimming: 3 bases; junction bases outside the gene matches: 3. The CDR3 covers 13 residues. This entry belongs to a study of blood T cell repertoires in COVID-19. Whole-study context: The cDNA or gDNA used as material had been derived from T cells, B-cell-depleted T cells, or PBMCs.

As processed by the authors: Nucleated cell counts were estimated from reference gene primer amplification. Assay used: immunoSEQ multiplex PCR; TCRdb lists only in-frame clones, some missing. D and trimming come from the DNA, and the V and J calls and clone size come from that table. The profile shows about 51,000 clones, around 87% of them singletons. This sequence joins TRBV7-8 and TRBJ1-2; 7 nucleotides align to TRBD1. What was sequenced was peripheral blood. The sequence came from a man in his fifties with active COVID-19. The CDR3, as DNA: TGTGCCAGCAGCGTCGGGACAGACTATGGCTACACCTTC. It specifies CASSVGTDYGYTF. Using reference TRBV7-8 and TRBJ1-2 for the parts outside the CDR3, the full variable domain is GAGVSQSPRYKVAKRGQDVALRCDPISGHVSLFWYQQALGQGPEFLTYFQNEAQLDKSGLPSDRFFAERPEGSVSTLKIQRTQQEDSAVYLCASSVGTDYGYTFGSGTRLTVV.